The T cell receptor beta chain under discussion was sequenced for a study of siplizumab effects on memory and regulatory T cells (dated 2019 in TCRdb). Broadly, across the study: The study examined how the anti-CD2 antibody siplizumab affects alloreactive T-cell subsets in allogeneic mixed lymphocyte reactions built from human PBMCs. Study-level results and caveats: In reactions with siplizumab, an average of about 69% of mappable alloreactive CD4+ clones were Treg-derived, compared with 25% to 30% in control reactions. Greater diversity appeared to be present in unstimulated naive T cells than in memory T cells, and a substantial contribution to the alloresponse seemed to be made by naive cells. The cumulative frequency of alloreactive sequences that could be traced back to unstimulated CD4+ memory T cells was significantly reduced by siplizumab. No functional confirmation was obtained for the suppressive function of proliferating Tregs from siplizumab cultures. A naive or memory phenotype could not be assigned to roughly 75-96% of proliferating CD4+ or CD8+ clones. Sequences below about 10^-5 frequency were poorly captured, so only a minor fraction of alloreactive clones could be mapped to unstimulated subsets.

Sorted unstimulated T cells, along with proliferating T cells recovered from mixed lymphocyte reactions, underwent TCRbeta CDR3 sequencing. Fresh whole blood from 9 to 10 HLA-typed healthy donors served as the source for isolating PBMCs. To map where alloreactive clones came from, CD4+ non-regulatory T cells in the unstimulated state were FACS-sorted. Library prep was done by the immunoSEQ multiplex PCR assay. Each sample had 90,000 to 100,000 TCR templates assayed by the deep sequencing platform. Genomic DNA extracted from sorted T cells was used for TCRbeta CDR3 sequencing. As for how the authors treated the data: The R programming language was used for clonal analysis of the TCRbeta CDR3 data. Alloreactive CD4+ and CD8+ clones were defined by comparing unstimulated samples with post-reaction CFSE-low samples. Alloreactive CD4+ clones were assigned to regulatory or non-regulatory origin by matching sequences to sorted unstimulated Treg and non-Treg repertoires. The source is immuneACCESS, and TCRdb retained only in-frame sequences with V and J called. Part of the clones is not carried over; for the studies checked, unresolved V genes explain less than half of this, and the remainder is unexplained. The V and J calls and clone size come from that table; D and trimming were worked out from the DNA. The sample data list roughly 92,000 clones, and roughly 94% of these were observed just once. Of the sample, 1% to 1.5% falls within the top ten clones.

To note about this clone: The antigen this receptor binds is unknown. The record has no base qualities; no much larger clone is one base away.

V drops 4 bases and J drops 6 bases, leaving 21 bases in between. Counted from cysteine to phenylalanine, this CDR3 has 16 amino acids. The read is trimmed to its CDR3 DNA, 48 bases read in frame from base 1. From the germline V gene, CDR1 is SGHDN and CDR2 is FVKESK. Material for sequencing was non-Treg CD4+ T cells sorted from blood. The cell subset or site tag for this specimen amounts to: FACS-sorted unstimulated CD4+ non-regulatory T cells. The rearranged segments are TRBV14 and TRBJ1-1, with no confident D gene call. The TCR sequence derives from a human donor in good health. CDR3 loop: CASSPPGRRVASEAFF. The DNA sequence follows: TGTGCCAGCAGCCCCCCGGGTAGGCGTGTGGCGTCTGAAGCTTTCTTT.